Listed below are T cell receptor beta chains from one sample, sequenced in a study of pediatric ulcerative colitis. The assay was immunoSEQ multiplex PCR, and TCRdb's table has in-frame clones only and misses some. The table includes about 64,000 clones, around 80% detected once. Sequenced input: blood. Source of these receptors: a boy younger than 18 with moderate ulcerative colitis. The CDR3 runs from the conserved cysteine through the conserved F or W. D genes are given only for firm matches. Rows give clone size only sometimes, using once, few, many, or a class for an expanded clone.

TRBV7-2	TRBD2	TRBJ2-1	.	TGTGCCAGCAGCTTCGCCCTAGCGGGGGCGTCCGGCTACAATGAGCAGTTCTTC	CASSFALAGASGYNEQFF
TRBV7-3	TRBD1	TRBJ1-1	.	TGTGCCAGCAGCTCGAGGACAGGGGGAAGCGCTGAAGCTTTCTTT	CASSSRTGGSAEAFF
TRBV29-1	.	TRBJ1-1	.	TGCAGCGTAGACACTGAAGCTTTCTTT	CSVDTEAFF
TRBV18	.	TRBJ1-4	once	TGTGCCAGCTCGCCGAAGGATGAAAAACTGTTTTTT	CASSPKDEKLFF
TRBV19	TRBD1	TRBJ1-5	.	TGTGCCAGTATTTCGCGGACAGGGGGCGGATTAAGCAATCAGCCCCAGCATTTT	CASISRTGGGLSNQPQHF
TRBV9	.	TRBJ2-3	.	TGTGCCAGCAGCGCCACAGATACGCAGTATTTT	CASSATDTQYF
TRBV6-6	.	TRBJ1-2	.	TGTGCCAGCAGCCTCTCCAACTATGGCTACACCTTC	CASSLSNYGYTF
TRBV4-1	TRBD2	TRBJ2-3	.	TGCGCCAGCAGCCAAGTGGTAGCGGGGCTCACAGATACGCAGTATTTT	CASSQVVAGLTDTQYF
TRBV10-3	.	TRBJ1-1	.	TGTGCCACGAGGGGGAACACTGAAGCTTTCTTT	CATRGNTEAFF
TRBV11-2	.	TRBJ1-2	.	TGTGCCAGCAGCTTAGATAACGGGGACTACACCTTC	CASSLDNGDYTF
TRBV11-1	TRBD1	TRBJ2-7	.	TGTGCCAGCAGCTACGGACAGGGGGAGGTCTACGAGCAGTACTTC	CASSYGQGEVYEQYF
TRBV4-1	.	TRBJ2-1	.	TGCGCCAGCAGCCAAGCTATCGGTGAGCAGTTCTTC	CASSQAIGEQFF
TRBV7-3	.	TRBJ2-2	.	TGTGCCAGCAGCTTAGCGGGGAACTCGAACACCGGGGAGCTGTTTTTT	CASSLAGNSNTGELFF
TRBV27	TRBD1	TRBJ1-2	few	TGTGCCAGCAGTCCGGACAGGGCTCGTGGCTACACCTTC	CASSPDRARGYTF
TRBV5-1	.	TRBJ2-7	.	TGCGCCAGCAGCACGGCCGGGCAGAACTACGAGCAGTACTTC	CASSTAGQNYEQYF
TRBV2	.	TRBJ1-2	.	TGTGCCAGCAGTGAAGGTGGGGGGACCTATGGCTACACCTTC	CASSEGGGTYGYTF